What follows are 29 T cell receptor beta chains derived from one specimen sequenced in a study of CD8 T cells in ankylosing spondylitis. General study findings and limits: Made up of fewer than 10 highly homologous variants, a TCR beta motif appeared characteristic of ankylosing spondylitis blood.

Each CDR3 protein is one row after TCRdb ran MiXCR on the 5' RACE reads. The sample holds a few hundred thousand distinct CDR3 sequences, roughly 8% seen once. Which antigens these TCRs recognize remains unknown. The sequencing input was blood, either unsorted or a sorted T cell fraction (not recorded which). These receptors all come from a male donor with ankylosing spondylitis.

The J gene is TRBJ1-4, the V gene TRBV4-3; TRBD1 aligns across 9 bases. Germline V gives CDR1 LGHNA, CDR2 YSLEER. The length of the CDR3 is 13 residues. V shed 1 base and J 12 bases; nucleotides not matched to a gene: 3. The CDR3 DNA follows: TGCGCCAGCAGCCAAGTCAGACAGGGGGAACTGTTTTTT. It codes for CASSQVRQGELFF.

The chain carries TRBV29-1 and TRBJ2-1, with 8 bases lining up with TRBD2. J was trimmed by 7 bases and V by 6 bases; bases with no gene match: 8. CDR1 SQVTM and CDR2 ANQGSEA come from the germline V gene. This CDR3 has 13 residues. CDR3 in DNA: TGCAGCGTCGCTAGCGGGCCAGGGAATGAGCAGTTCTTC. This gives the protein CSVASGPGNEQFF.

This clonotype was seen a few times. The chain is built from TRBV20-1 and TRBJ2-5; 13 bases fit TRBD2. This CDR3 is 16 amino acids long. V lost 3 bases and J lost 5; bases outside the gene matches: 9. The germline V gene encodes CDR1 DFQATT and CDR2 SNEGSKA (reference sequence). The DNA for the CDR3 is TGCAGTGCTAGTCCGGGACTAGCGGGAACTCCGGAGACCCAGTACTTC. Its translation: CSASPGLAGTPETQYF.

This clonotype was recorded a few times. This rearrangement joins TRBV7-9 to TRBJ2-5; 12 bases are shared with TRBD2. The CDR3 contains 15 residues. Germline trimming cut 5 bases from V and 6 bases from J; bases unmatched to any gene: 7. The germline CDR1 and CDR2 sequences are SEHNR and FQNEAQ (reference sequence). This chain's CDR3 is CASSATSGRRKTQYF. The CDR3 DNA reads as TGTGCCAGCAGCGCTACTAGCGGGAGGAGGAAGACCCAGTACTTC.

The rearrangement links TRBV5-1 to TRBJ2-3; D is ambiguous. Germline V CDR1 and CDR2: SGHRS, YFSETQ. Trimming removed 7 bases from V and 2 bases from J, with 14 bases in between. CDR3 length equals 14 residues. This CDR3 reads CASGPMPDTDTQYF. The CDR3 region has the DNA TGCGCCAGCGGGCCCATGCCAGACACAGATACGCAGTATTTT.

This clonotype was detected only a few times. V and J are TRBV20-1 and TRBJ2-1; 15 nucleotides line up with TRBD2. The germline V gene encodes CDR1 DFQATT and CDR2 SNEGSKA (reference sequence). The CDR3 extends over 17 amino acids. Losses at the gene ends were 6 bases for V and 6 bases for J; bases not matched to a gene: 12. The CDR3 coding sequence is TGCAGTGCGGACCCGGGGACTAGCGGGAGGTCATTCAATGAGCAGTTCTTC. Its protein product is CSADPGTSGRSFNEQFF.

V usage is TRBV4-2 and J usage is TRBJ2-7; unclear D gene. The CDR3 runs 13 residues. V lost 1 base to trimming and J lost 7 bases, with 11 bases between them. The germline CDR1 and CDR2 sequences are LGHNA and YNFKEQ. The CDR3 coding sequence is TGTGCCAGCAGCCAAGTCTACGGGCGTGAGCAGTACTTC. This codes for CASSQVYGREQYF.

The CDR3 nucleotides are TGTGCCTGTACCGGCGGGGCCAAAGGAAAACTGTTTTTT. Translation: CACTGGAKGKLFF. The genes are TRBV28 and TRBJ1-4, with TRBD1 as a possible D gene (5 bases). V lost 11 bases and J 10 bases, leaving 20 bases between the germline ends. The CDR3 runs 13 residues. Germline CDR1 MDHEN, CDR2 SYDVKM.

This clonotype has only a few counts. The CDR3 nucleotides are TGCGCCAGCAATGAGGGGAGCGCCGGGGAGCTGTTTTTT. Translated, it gives CASNEGSAGELFF. The chain recombines TRBV5-1 with TRBJ2-2, with D perhaps TRBD1 or TRBD2 (5 bases each). Germline CDR1 reads SGHRS; CDR2 reads YFSETQ. CDR3 length: 13 residues. V shed 6 bases and J shed 6 bases, with 12 bases lying between them. The full variable domain, with the rest looked up from reference TRBV5-1 and TRBJ2-2, is KAGVTQTPRYLIKTRGQQVTLSCSPISGHRSVSWYQQTPGQGLQFLFEYFSETQRNKGNFPGRFSGRQFSNSRSEMNVSTLELGDSALYLCASNEGSAGELFFGEGSRLTVL.

This clonotype was observed a few times. The chain couples TRBV18 to TRBJ2-1, with D tentatively TRBD2 (5 bases). The CDR3 consists of 17 residues. The ends were cut back, 2 bases at V and 2 bases at J, with 16 bases in the middle. Germline V gene sequence: CDR1 KGHSH, CDR2 LQKENI. CDR3 protein: CASSPGPEVGTYNEQFF. Here the CDR3 DNA reads TGTGCCAGCTCACCAGGCCCGGAGGTTGGTACCTACAATGAGCAGTTCTTC.

This clonotype was counted many times. CDR3 region: CSGDSGGWTGELFF. The DNA of the CDR3 is TGCAGCGGGGACTCGGGAGGATGGACCGGGGAGCTGTTTTTT. The rearrangement joins TRBV29-1 to TRBJ2-2; 7 bases agree with TRBD2. Losses at the gene ends were 7 bases for V and 5 bases for J; bases not matched to a gene: 10. This CDR3 has 14 residues. Germline V gene sequence: CDR1 SQVTM, CDR2 ANQGSEA.

This rearrangement joins TRBV10-3 to TRBJ1-3; 7 bases match TRBD1. The CDR3 extends over 16 amino acids. Per germline, CDR1 ENHRY and CDR2 SYGVKD. The V segment lost 3 bases and the J segment 0 bases; nucleotides outside the gene matches: 5. The CDR3 loop is CAISDPGTASGNTIYF. Written as DNA, the CDR3 is TGTGCCATCAGTGACCCAGGGACAGCCTCTGGAAACACCATATATTTT.

This clonotype was observed at least ten times. V usage is TRBV12-3 or TRBV12-4 and J usage is TRBJ2-6; D is ambiguous. Trimming stripped 6 bases from V and 0 bases from J, with 9 bases between. CDR3 length equals 15 residues. The DNA of the CDR3 is TGTGCCAGCAGCTTTAGGGTCTCTGGGGCCAACGTCCTGACTTTC. This codes for CASSFRVSGANVLTF.

This clonotype was seen more than once but under ten times. The V and J genes are TRBV9 and TRBJ1-1; D remains ambiguous. CDR1 is SGDLS and CDR2 is YYNGEE in the germline V gene. Trimming shortened V by 3 bases and J by 6 bases, and 9 bases separated the two germline ends. This CDR3 has 12 amino acids. CDR3 sequence (DNA): TGTGCCAGCAGCGACGGGTGGGCTGAAGCTTTCTTT. Translated: CASSDGWAEAFF.

In its sample, this clonotype was seen a few times. The rearrangement uses TRBV9 and TRBJ1-2; TRBD1 is a possible D gene (5 bases). V gave up 1 base and J gave up 4 bases, with 23 bases separating them. CDR3 length: 18 amino acids. Germline V CDR1 and CDR2: SGDLS, YYNGEE. CDR3 DNA: TGTGCCAGCAGCGTATCCGGGACTTCTAATTTAAACGGCTATGGCTACACCTTC. This codes for CASSVSGTSNLNGYGYTF.

CDR3 coding DNA: TGCAGTGCCAATCAGTTCCCCACAGTATCCTACGAGCAGTACTTC. This translates into CSANQFPTVSYEQYF. The V and J genes are TRBV20-1 and TRBJ2-7; no clear D. The CDR3 is made up of 15 amino acids. Trimming took off 6 bases at V and 1 base at J, with 19 bases between the two ends. Germline V gene sequence: CDR1 DFQATT, CDR2 SNEGSKA (reference sequence).

The table lists this clonotype with a few counts. The CDR3: CASSFLQGPYEQYF. In DNA form, the CDR3 reads TGTGCCAGCAGTTTCCTACAGGGGCCTTACGAGCAGTACTTC. The chain combines TRBV12-3 or TRBV12-4 with TRBJ2-7; 7 bases are shared with TRBD1. The CDR3 is 14 residues long. Germline trimming cut 3 bases from V and 4 bases from J; bases unmatched to any gene: 6.

This clonotype was seen repeatedly, ten times or more. V and J are TRBV12-3 or TRBV12-4 and TRBJ2-7; no definite D call. V lost 6 bases, J lost 7 bases, and 10 bases lay in between. This CDR3 contains 11 residues. The chain's CDR3 is CASSLPGEQYF. CDR3 in DNA: TGTGCCAGCAGCCTACCCGGGGAGCAGTACTTC.

This clonotype occurred a few times. The chain couples TRBV6-1 to TRBJ2-6; a possible D gene is TRBD2 (6 bases). Germline assignment: CDR1 MNHNS and CDR2 SASEGT. CDR3 length: 19 residues. V gave up 6 bases and J gave up 1 base, with 22 bases separating them. CDR3 nucleotide sequence: TGTGCCAGCAGGCCCCCCGATGGGCGGGGTGGGTCTGGGGCCAACGTCCTGACTTTC. Translated: CASRPPDGRGGSGANVLTF.

The CDR3 sequence: CASSQVKLTLQYF. DNA of the CDR3: TGCGCCAGCAGCCAAGTGAAATTGACCCTTCAGTACTTC. This sequence joins TRBV4-3 and TRBJ2-4; D uncertain. V shed 1 base and J shed 11 bases, with 12 bases lying between them. Germline assignment: CDR1 LGHNA and CDR2 YSLEER. The CDR3 runs 13 residues.

This clonotype showed up many times. The genes are TRBV7-9 and TRBJ2-3; 7 bases are a match to TRBD2. Looked up from germline, CDR1 is SEHNR and CDR2 is FQNEAQ (reference sequence). V was clipped by 1 base and J by 4 bases; unmatched bases: 2. This CDR3 has 14 amino acids. DNA of the CDR3: TGTGCCAGCAGCTTAGTTGCGGGGGCAGATACGCAGTATTTT. Protein: CASSLVAGADTQYF.

This clonotype has at least ten counts. This rearrangement joins TRBV4-2 to TRBJ2-7; the match to TRBD2 covers 7 bases. The CDR3 is made up of 14 amino acids. The ends lost 4 bases at V and 4 bases at J; junction bases unmatched: 7. Germline-derived CDR1 and CDR2 are LGHNA and YNFKEQ. CDR3 loop: CASSPGLAVYEQYF. The CDR3 bases are TGTGCCAGCAGCCCGGGGCTAGCGGTTTACGAGCAGTACTTC.

The gene calls are TRBV24-1 and TRBJ2-2, with 7 nucleotides matching TRBD2. Germline V gene data show CDR1 as KGHDR and CDR2 as SFDVKD. The CDR3 contains 15 residues. Losses at the gene ends were 2 bases for V and 6 bases for J; bases not matched to a gene: 5. CDR3 loop: CATSDSREVSGELFF. The CDR3 DNA reads as TGTGCCACCAGTGATTCACGGGAGGTCTCCGGGGAGCTGTTTTTT.

The chain links TRBV29-1 to TRBJ1-4; weak D call: TRBD1 (6 bases). CDR1 is SQVTM and CDR2 is ANQGSEA in the germline V gene. V was shortened by 3 bases and J by 6 bases, with 11 bases between the two germline ends. The CDR3 extends over 13 amino acids. The CDR3 nucleotides are TGCAGCGTTGAGGGGGCTGGAGATGAAAAACTGTTTTTT. Protein sequence: CSVEGAGDEKLFF.

Ten or more counts support this clonotype. This rearrangement joins TRBV5-1 to TRBJ2-1; TRBD2 agrees at 11 bases. Germline loops: CDR1 SGHRS, CDR2 YFSETQ. Trimming took 5 bases from V and 7 from J; bases not matched to a gene: 8. The CDR3 spans 15 residues. The CDR3 region has the DNA TGCGCCAGCAGTCGGACTAGCGGGTCTTGGAATGAGCAGTTCTTC. Translation gives CASSRTSGSWNEQFF. The whole variable domain, filled in from reference TRBV5-1 and TRBJ2-1, reads KAGVTQTPRYLIKTRGQQVTLSCSPISGHRSVSWYQQTPGQGLQFLFEYFSETQRNKGNFPGRFSGRQFSNSRSEMNVSTLELGDSALYLCASSRTSGSWNEQFFGPGTRLTVL.

The J gene is TRBJ2-4, the V gene TRBV28; D is possibly TRBD2 (5 bases). V lost 2 bases, J lost 1 base, and 12 bases lay in between. The V gene's germline CDR1 is MDHEN and CDR2 SYDVKM. The CDR3 loop spans 16 amino acids. CDR3 sequence: CASSLRGGSAKNIQYF. The CDR3 DNA is TGTGCCAGCAGTTTACGCGGCGGGTCGGCCAAAAACATTCAGTACTTC.

This clonotype has only a few counts. This rearrangement joins TRBV12-3 or TRBV12-4 to TRBJ1-1; no definite D call. The V gene lost 6 bases and the J gene lost 10 bases, with 12 bases spanning the gap. There are 11 residues in the CDR3. CDR3 protein: CASSKGSGAFF. The CDR3 coding sequence is TGTGCCAGCAGCAAAGGGTCGGGAGCTTTCTTT.

The rearrangement joins TRBV14 to TRBJ2-5; no reliable D call. Germline CDR1 and CDR2: SGHDN and FVKESK. Trimming cost V 0 bases and J 5 bases, with 10 bases left between them. The CDR3 extends over 14 amino acids. CDR3 sequence: CASSQEAVGETQYF. The CDR3 DNA is TGTGCCAGCAGCCAAGAGGCAGTCGGCGAGACCCAGTACTTC.

This clonotype showed up many times. This chain uses TRBV6-2 or TRBV6-3 with TRBJ1-5; D is ambiguous. The germline gives CDR1 MNHEY, CDR2 SVGEGT. V lost 6 bases and J 6 bases, leaving 15 bases between the germline ends. CDR3 length equals 14 residues. CDR3 protein: CASSPGSRSQPQHF. In DNA, the CDR3 is TGTGCCAGCAGCCCCGGGTCGCGGAGTCAGCCCCAGCATTTT.